This TCR beta chain was obtained from a study of CD4 T cells in relation to SARS-CoV-2 and coronaviruses. Study background: Shared crossreactive spike epitopes were mapped to their HLA restriction. Study-wide results and limits: The assay detects memory recall responses, not culture-primed primary responses. The cross-reactivity analysis covered only spike protein, not other viral proteins.

Unexposed donor CD4+ T cells date from about 2011-2018, before the COVID-19 pandemic. A word on this clone: No antigen is known for it.

Uncultured naive and memory CD4+ T cells supplied DNA for deep TCR-beta sequencing. Some clones are missing from TCRdb's copy, which holds only in-frame ones; the method was immunoSEQ multiplex PCR. This table has just under 65,000 clones, about 94% appearing once. The sample was naive CD4+ T cells from PBMCs. The subset denotes: naive CD4+ T cells isolated by negative enrichment. The source is a human donor in good health.

The CDR3 loop reads CATSRDLTGVYEQYF. CDR3 coding DNA: TGTGCCACCAGCAGAGATCTTACGGGTGTCTACGAGCAGTACTTC. The V and J genes are TRBV15 and TRBJ2-7; the D is unclear. The CDR3 extends over 15 amino acids. Per germline, CDR1 LNHNV and CDR2 YYDKDF (reference sequence). V was pared by 0 bases and J by 3 bases, with 12 bases between.